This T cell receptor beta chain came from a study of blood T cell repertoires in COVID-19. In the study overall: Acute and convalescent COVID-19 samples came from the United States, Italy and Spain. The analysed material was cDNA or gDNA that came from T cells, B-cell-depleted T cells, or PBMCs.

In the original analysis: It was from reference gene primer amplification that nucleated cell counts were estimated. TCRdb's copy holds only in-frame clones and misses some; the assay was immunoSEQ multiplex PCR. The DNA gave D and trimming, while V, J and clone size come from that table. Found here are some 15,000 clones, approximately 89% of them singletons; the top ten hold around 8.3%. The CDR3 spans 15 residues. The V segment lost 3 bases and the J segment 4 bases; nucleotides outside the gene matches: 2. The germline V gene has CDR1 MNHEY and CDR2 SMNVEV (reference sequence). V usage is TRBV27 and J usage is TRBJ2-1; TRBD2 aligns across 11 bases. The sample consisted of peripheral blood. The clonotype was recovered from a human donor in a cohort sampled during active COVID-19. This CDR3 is CASSLGTSGYNEQFF. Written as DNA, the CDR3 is TGTGCCAGCAGTTTGGGGACTAGCGGATACAATGAGCAGTTCTTC.